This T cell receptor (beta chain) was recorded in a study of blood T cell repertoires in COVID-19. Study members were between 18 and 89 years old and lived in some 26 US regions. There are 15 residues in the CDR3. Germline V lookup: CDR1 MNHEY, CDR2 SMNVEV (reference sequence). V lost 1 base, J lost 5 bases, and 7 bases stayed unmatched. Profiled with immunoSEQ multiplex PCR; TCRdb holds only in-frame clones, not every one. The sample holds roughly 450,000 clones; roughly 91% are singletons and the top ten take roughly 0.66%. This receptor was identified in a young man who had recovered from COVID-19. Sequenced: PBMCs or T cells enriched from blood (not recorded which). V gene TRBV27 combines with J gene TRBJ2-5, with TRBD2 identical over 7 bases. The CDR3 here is CASSLLSVGGETQYF. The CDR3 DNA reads TGTGCCAGCAGTTTATTGTCAGTCGGGGGGGAGACCCAGTACTTC.